The source of this TCR beta chain is a study of T cell repertoires in cytomegalovirus infection. About the research overall: HLA-B-restricted CMV epitopes that are well studied, plus recently identified HLA-C-restricted ones, were used by the study. It was the public TCR beta signatures that indicated both CMV infection and matching HLA type. General observations from the study: Summed frequency of shared TCR beta families picked out CMV carriers who also had the relevant HLA. The study found HLA-C-restricted CMV-specific TCR beta clonotypes dominating the ex vivo response.

TCRdb fed the reads into MiXCR, producing one record per CDR3 protein. Of about 890,000 distinct CDR3 sequences in the sample, roughly 31% were seen once. Of note for this clonotype: Antigen: not known.

Germline V CDR1 and CDR2: LGHNA, YSLEER. V lost 0 bases to trimming and J lost 4 bases, with 22 bases between them. The CDR3 length is 19 residues. This clonotype originated in a human donor in good health (CMV status not recorded). Some clones in this sample may be carry-over from other donors' samples. This chain joins TRBV4-3 and TRBJ2-1; D not certain. The sample in question was cultured CD8+ T cells from PBMCs, obtained from culture after CMV antigen stimulation. CDR3 protein: CASSQDRVTAPYTYNEQFF. DNA of the CDR3: TGCGCCAGCAGCCAAGATAGGGTGACGGCACCTTATACTTACAATGAGCAGTTCTTC.